This passage covers 6 T cell receptor beta chains from one sample sequenced in a study of blood T cell repertoires in COVID-19 (dated by TCRdb to about 2020). The library was obtained by the immunoSEQ multiplex PCR assay. TCRdb re-hosts the immuneACCESS table, in-frame sequences only. Its copies lack some clones; in the studies checked, an unresolved V gene accounts for under half of them, and the cause for the rest is not known. In this sample the table shows 180,000 or so clones, around 82% of which occur a single time. Clones ranked in the top ten supply 3.6% of the sample. Input material: PBMCs or T cells enriched from blood (not recorded which). The receptors here all came from a woman aged 45-65 years in a cohort exposed to, infected with or recovered from COVID-19 (not recorded which).

The chain combines TRBV7-2 with TRBJ2-2; 11 nucleotides match TRBD1. The V segment lost 6 bases and the J segment 5 bases; nucleotides outside the gene matches: 8. The germline V gene has CDR1 SGHTA and CDR2 FQGNSA. There are 16 residues in the CDR3. CDR3 sequence (DNA): TGTGCCAGCAGTCGGGACAGGGGGTTGACTACCGGGGAGCTGTTTTTT. Translation: CASSRDRGLTTGELFF.

This chain connects TRBV30 to TRBJ1-1, with no clear D. The CDR3 has 14 amino acids. Germline values: CDR1 GTSNPN, CDR2 SVGIG (reference sequence). With 0 bases removed from V and 0 bases from J, the gap between germline ends came to 8 bases. CDR3 sequence: CAWSVLLVNTEAFF. The CDR3 bases are TGTGCCTGGAGTGTACTTCTGGTGAACACTGAAGCTTTCTTT.

The chain links TRBV18 to TRBJ2-2, with 8 bases that match TRBD2. CDR3 size: 15 residues. The germline V gene has CDR1 KGHSH and CDR2 LQKENI. J was trimmed by 5 bases and V by 1 base; bases with no gene match: 3. The DNA of the CDR3 is TGTGCCAGCTCACCACTGAGCGGGAGAACCGGGGAGCTGTTTTTT. It specifies CASSPLSGRTGELFF.

The chain uses TRBV5-1 and TRBJ2-2, with 9 bases that match TRBD1. The CDR3 has 18 residues. From germline, CDR1 is SGHRS and CDR2 YFSETQ. The ends lost 2 bases at V and 4 bases at J; junction bases unmatched: 12. The CDR3 coding sequence is TGCGCCAGCAGCTTAGGAGTATCCGGGACAGGGACCACCGGGGAGCTGTTTTTT. Its translation is CASSLGVSGTGTTGELFF.

This chain links TRBV28 with TRBJ1-2; 7 nucleotides line up with TRBD1. Germline values: CDR1 MDHEN, CDR2 SYDVKM. V trimming: 3 bases; J trimming: 2 bases; junction bases outside the gene matches: 6. The CDR3 consists of 15 residues. The CDR3 protein is CASSFPTGTNYGYTF. CDR3 sequence (DNA): TGTGCCAGCAGTTTCCCGACAGGGACCAACTATGGCTACACCTTC.

This clone appeared a single time. This chain joins TRBV9 and TRBJ2-2; 10 bases match TRBD2. Trimming took 3 bases from V and 7 from J; bases not matched to a gene: 12. Looked up from germline, CDR1 is SGDLS and CDR2 is YYNGEE. CDR3 length equals 17 residues. The CDR3 sequence is CASSATPSGSFGGELFF. CDR3 bases: TGTGCCAGCAGCGCTACCCCTAGCGGGAGTTTCGGCGGGGAGCTGTTTTTT. Full variable domain (remainder filled in from reference TRBV9 and TRBJ2-2): DSGVTQTPKHLITATGQRVTLRCSPRSGDLSVYWYQQSLDQGLQFLIQYYNGEERAKGNILERFSAQQFPDLHSELNLSSLELGDSALYFCASSATPSGSFGGELFFGEGSRLTVL.